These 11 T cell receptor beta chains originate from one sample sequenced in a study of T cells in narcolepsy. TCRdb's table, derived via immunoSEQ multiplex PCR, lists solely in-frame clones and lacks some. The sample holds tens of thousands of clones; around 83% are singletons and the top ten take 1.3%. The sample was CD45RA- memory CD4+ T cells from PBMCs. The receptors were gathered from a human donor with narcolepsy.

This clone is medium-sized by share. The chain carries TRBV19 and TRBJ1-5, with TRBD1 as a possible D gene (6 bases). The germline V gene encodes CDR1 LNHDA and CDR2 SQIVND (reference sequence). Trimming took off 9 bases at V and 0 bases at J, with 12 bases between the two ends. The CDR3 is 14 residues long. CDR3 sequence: CASGWDISNQPQHF. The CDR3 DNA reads TGTGCCAGCGGATGGGACATTAGCAATCAGCCCCAGCATTTT.

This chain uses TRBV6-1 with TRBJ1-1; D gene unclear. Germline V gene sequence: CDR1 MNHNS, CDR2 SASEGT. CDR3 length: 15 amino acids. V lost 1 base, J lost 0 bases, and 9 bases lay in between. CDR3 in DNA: TGTGCCAGCAGTGAAGTATCACTCATGAACACTGAAGCTTTCTTT. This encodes CASSEVSLMNTEAFF.

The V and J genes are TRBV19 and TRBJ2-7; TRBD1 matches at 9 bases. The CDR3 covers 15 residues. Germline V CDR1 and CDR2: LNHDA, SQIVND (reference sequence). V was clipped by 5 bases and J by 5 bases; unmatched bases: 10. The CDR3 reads CASSPGTGSLHEQYF. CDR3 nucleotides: TGTGCCAGTAGTCCAGGGACAGGGTCCCTCCACGAGCAGTACTTC. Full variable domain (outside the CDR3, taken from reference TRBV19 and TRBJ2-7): DGGITQSPKYLFRKEGQNVTLSCEQNLNHDAMYWYRQDPGQGLRLIYYSQIVNDFQKGDIAEGYSVSREKKESFPLTVTSAQKNPTAFYLCASSPGTGSLHEQYFGPGTRLTVT.

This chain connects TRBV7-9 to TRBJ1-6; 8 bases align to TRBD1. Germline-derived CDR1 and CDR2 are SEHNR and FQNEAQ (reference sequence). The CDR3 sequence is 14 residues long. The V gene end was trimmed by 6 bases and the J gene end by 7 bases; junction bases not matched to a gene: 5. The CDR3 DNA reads TGTGCCAGCAGGATGGACAGGGAGAATTCACCCCTCCACTTT. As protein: CASRMDRENSPLHF.

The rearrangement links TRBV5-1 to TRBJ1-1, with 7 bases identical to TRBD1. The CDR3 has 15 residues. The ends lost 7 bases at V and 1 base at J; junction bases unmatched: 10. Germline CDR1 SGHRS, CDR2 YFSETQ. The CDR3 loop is CASHPRQGRNTEAFF. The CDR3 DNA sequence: TGCGCCAGCCATCCGAGACAGGGTCGGAACACTGAAGCTTTCTTT.

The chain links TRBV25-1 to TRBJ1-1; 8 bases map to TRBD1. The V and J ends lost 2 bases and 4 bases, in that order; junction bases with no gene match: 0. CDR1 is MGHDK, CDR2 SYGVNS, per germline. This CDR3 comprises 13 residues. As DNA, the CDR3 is TGTGCCAGCAGTGAAACAGGGGGCACTGAAGCTTTCTTT. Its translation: CASSETGGTEAFF.

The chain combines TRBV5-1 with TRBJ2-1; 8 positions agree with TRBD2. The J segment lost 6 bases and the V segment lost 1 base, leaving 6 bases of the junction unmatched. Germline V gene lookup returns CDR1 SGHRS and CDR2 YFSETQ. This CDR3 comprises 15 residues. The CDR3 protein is CASSLFTGGGNEQFF. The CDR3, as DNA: TGCGCCAGCAGCTTGTTTACGGGAGGGGGCAATGAGCAGTTCTTC.

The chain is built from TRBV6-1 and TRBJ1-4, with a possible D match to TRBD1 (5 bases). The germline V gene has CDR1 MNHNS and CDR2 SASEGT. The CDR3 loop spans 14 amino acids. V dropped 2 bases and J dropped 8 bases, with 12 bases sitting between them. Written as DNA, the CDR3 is TGTGCCAGCAGTGAATTCTCGGGACTGGAAAAACTGTTTTTT. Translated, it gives CASSEFSGLEKLFF.

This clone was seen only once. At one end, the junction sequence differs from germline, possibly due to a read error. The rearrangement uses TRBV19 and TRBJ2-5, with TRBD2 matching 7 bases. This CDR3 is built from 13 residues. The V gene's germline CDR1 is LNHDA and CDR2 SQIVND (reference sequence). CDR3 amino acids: CASHDHGGEIQYF. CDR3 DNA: TGTGCCAGCCACGACCATGGGGGGGAGATCCAGTACTTC. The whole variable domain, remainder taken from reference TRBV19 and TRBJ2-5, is DGGITQSPKYLFRKEGQNVTLSCEQNLNHDAMYWYRQDPGQGLRLIYYSQIVNDFQKGDIAEGYSVSREKKESFPLTVTSAQKNPTAFYLCASHDHGGEIQYFGPGTRLLVL.

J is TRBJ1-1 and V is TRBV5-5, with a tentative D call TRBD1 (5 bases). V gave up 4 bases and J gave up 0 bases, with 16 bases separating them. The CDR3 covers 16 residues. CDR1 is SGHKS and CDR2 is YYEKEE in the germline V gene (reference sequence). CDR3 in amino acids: CASSQRGSLLNTEAFF. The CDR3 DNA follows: TGTGCCAGCAGCCAGCGGGGGTCGTTACTGAACACTGAAGCTTTCTTT.

The CDR3 DNA is TGTGCCAGCAGCCCCGTCAGGCGGGAGGGCCCTCAGAATGAGCAGTTCTTC. This codes for CASSPVRREGPQNEQFF. The genes are TRBV4-2 and TRBJ2-1; 9 nucleotides match TRBD2. V lost 4 bases, J lost 7 bases, and 14 bases stayed unmatched. The CDR3 length is 17 residues. Germline V gene sequence: CDR1 LGHNA, CDR2 YNFKEQ.